What follows describes a single T cell receptor (beta chain). This clone's antigen is unknown. There are no base qualities to consult, and no much larger clone falls within one base. The immunoSEQ Assay, a bias-controlled multiplex PCR, was used to amplify TCRbeta CDR3 regions from genomic DNA. The authors processed their data as follows. The number of nucleated cells in each sample was estimated by amplification of reference gene primers within the assay. To quantify the absolute abundance of each unique TCRbeta CDR3 rearrangement, sequence reads were collapsed and filtered. For each sample, productive Simpson clonality was calculated as the square root of Simpson's diversity index over productive rearrangements. The table was pulled from immuneACCESS by TCRdb, which kept in-frame rearrangements only. Such tables lose some clones; where checked, under half of the loss comes from unresolved V genes, and the rest has no known cause. The V and J calls and clone size were taken over from that table, and D and trimming were inferred from the DNA. The sample contains under 250,000 clones, around 82% of them found a single time. About 3.6% of the sample rests with the top ten.

The data are from a study of blood T cell repertoires in COVID-19 (dated by TCRdb to the early 2020s). With respect to the entire study: Samples from collaborators originated in the United States, Italy and Spain and spanned both the acute and convalescent phases of COVID-19. The sample metadata nearly always contained a de-identified subject ID, COVID-19 status, age in years and sex. The material from the prospective study consisted of cDNA or gDNA derived from T cells, B-cell-depleted T cells, or PBMCs. Where available, HLA class I and class II types were taken from metadata supplied by the sample provider and were not determined by assay-based typing. The repertoires were made available in a free public database intended to serve as a resource for research on the immune response to SARS-CoV-2. The dataset comprised deeply sampled blood TCRbeta repertoires from subjects exposed to, actively infected with, or recovered from COVID-19. The samples were drawn from two sources: the first 160 participants of the ongoing ImmuneRACE study, and 1,000 to 1,500 subjects contributed by 6 global collaborators.

Broad study findings and their caveats: How much clinical and demographic metadata was included differed by source and by participant, and the metadata was provided uncurated.

The CDR3 starts with the cysteine, ends with the phenylalanine, and has 19 residues. Just the 57-base CDR3 DNA is kept, in frame starting at base 1. The germline V gene yields SGHRS for CDR1 and YFSETQ for CDR2. V is pruned by 0 bases and J by 2 bases, leaving 10 bases of the junction without a gene match. Each collaborating institution followed its own protocols to collect whole blood in K2EDTA tubes. For TCRbeta analysis, collaborator samples were shipped as frozen whole blood, as isolated PBMCs, or as DNA extracted from either sample type. Material: peripheral blood. This TCR derives from a woman over 75 with acute or convalescent COVID-19. The sequence links TRBV5-1 to TRBJ2-5; 13 bases in the middle match TRBD2. Here is the DNA: TGCGCCAGCAGCTTGGCCCAGACTAGCGGGGGGTGGCAACAAGAGACCCAGTACTTC. It translates as CASSLAQTSGGWQQETQYF.